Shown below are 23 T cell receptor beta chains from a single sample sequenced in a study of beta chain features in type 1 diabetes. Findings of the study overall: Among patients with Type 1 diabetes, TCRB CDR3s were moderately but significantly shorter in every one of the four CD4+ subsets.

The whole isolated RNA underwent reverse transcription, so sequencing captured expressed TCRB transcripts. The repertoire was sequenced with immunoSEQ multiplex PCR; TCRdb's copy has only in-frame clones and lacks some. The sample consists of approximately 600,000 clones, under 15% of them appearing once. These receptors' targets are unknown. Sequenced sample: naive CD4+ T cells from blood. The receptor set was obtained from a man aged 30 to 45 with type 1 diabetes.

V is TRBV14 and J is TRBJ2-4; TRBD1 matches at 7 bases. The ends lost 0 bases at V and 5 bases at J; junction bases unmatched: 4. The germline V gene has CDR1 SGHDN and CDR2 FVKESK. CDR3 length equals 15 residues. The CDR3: CASSQERTGENIQYF. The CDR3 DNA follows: TGTGCCAGCAGCCAAGAGAGAACAGGGGAAAACATTCAGTACTTC.

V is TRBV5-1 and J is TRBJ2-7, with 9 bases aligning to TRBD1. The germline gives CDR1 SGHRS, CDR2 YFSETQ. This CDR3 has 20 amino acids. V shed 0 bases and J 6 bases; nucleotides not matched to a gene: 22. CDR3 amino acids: CASSLAPPVPGQGLLSEQYF. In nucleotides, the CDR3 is TGCGCCAGCAGCTTGGCTCCCCCTGTCCCGGGACAGGGTTTATTGTCCGAGCAGTACTTC.

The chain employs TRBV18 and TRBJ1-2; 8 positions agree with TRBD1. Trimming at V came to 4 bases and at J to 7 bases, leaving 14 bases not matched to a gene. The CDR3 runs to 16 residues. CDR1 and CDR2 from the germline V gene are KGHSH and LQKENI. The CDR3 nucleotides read TGTGCCAGCTCACTCCTGGACAGGGACCCTCCGGGTGGCTACACCTTC. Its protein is CASSLLDRDPPGGYTF.

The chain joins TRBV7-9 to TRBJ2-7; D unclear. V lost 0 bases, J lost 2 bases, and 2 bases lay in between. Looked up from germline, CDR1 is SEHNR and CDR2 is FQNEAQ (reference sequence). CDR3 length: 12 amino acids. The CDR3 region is CASSLAAYEQYF. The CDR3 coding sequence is TGTGCCAGCAGCTTAGCTGCCTACGAGCAGTACTTC.

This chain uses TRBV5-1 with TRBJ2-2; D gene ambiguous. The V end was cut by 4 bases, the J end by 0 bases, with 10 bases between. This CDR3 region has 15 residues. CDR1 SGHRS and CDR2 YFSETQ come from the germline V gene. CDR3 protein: CASSLRIANTGELFF. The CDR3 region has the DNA TGCGCCAGCAGCCTCAGGATCGCGAACACCGGGGAGCTGTTTTTT.

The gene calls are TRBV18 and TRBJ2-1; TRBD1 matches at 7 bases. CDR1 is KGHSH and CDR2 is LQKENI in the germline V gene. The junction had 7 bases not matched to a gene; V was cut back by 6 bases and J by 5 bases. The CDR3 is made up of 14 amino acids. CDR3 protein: CASSPLGQHNEQFF. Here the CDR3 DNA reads TGTGCCAGCTCCCCCCTGGGACAGCACAATGAGCAGTTCTTC.

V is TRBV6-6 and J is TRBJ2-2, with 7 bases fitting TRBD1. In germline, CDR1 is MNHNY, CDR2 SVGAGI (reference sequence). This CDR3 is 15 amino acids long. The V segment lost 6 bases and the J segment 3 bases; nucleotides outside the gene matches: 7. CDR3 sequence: CASSPGTDDTGELFF. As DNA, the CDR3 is TGTGCCAGCAGCCCCGGGACAGACGACACCGGGGAGCTGTTTTTT.

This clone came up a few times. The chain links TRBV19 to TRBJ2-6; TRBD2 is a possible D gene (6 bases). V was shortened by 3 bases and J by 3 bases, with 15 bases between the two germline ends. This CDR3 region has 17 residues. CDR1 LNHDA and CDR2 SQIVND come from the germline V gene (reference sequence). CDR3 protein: CASSMTRTGSGANVLTF. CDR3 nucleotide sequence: TGTGCCAGTAGTATGACCAGGACCGGGAGTGGGGCCAACGTCCTGACTTTC.

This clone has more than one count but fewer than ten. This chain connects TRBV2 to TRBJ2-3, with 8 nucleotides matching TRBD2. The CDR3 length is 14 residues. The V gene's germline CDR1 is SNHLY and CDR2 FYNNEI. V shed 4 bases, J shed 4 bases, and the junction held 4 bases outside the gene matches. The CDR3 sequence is CASSAGGGADTQYF. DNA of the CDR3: TGTGCCAGCAGTGCCGGGGGGGGCGCAGATACGCAGTATTTT.

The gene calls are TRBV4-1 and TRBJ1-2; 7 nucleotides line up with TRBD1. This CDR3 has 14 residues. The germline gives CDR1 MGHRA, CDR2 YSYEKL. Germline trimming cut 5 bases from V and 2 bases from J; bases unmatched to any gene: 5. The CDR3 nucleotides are TGCGCCAGCAGCTACTCGGGACAGAACTATGGCTACACCTTC. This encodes CASSYSGQNYGYTF.

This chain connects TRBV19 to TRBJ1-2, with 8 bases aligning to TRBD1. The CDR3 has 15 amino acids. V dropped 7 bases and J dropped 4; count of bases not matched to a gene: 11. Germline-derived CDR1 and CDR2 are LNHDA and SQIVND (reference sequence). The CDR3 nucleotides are TGTGCCAGTAACCACCGGACAGGGACCCCCTATGGCTACACCTTC. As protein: CASNHRTGTPYGYTF.

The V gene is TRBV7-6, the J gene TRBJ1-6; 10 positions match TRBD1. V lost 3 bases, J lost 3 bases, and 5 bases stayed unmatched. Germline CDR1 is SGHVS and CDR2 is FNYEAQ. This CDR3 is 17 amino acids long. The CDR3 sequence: CASSFEGTGDYNSPLHF. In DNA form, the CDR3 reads TGTGCCAGCAGCTTCGAAGGGACAGGGGACTATAATTCACCCCTCCACTTT.

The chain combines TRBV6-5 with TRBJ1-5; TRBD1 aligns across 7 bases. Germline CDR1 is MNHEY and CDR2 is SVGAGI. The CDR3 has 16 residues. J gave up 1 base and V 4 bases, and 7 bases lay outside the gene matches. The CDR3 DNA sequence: TGTGCCAGCAGTTCCCGACAGGGCTTGAGCAATCAGCCCCAGCATTTT. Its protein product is CASSSRQGLSNQPQHF.

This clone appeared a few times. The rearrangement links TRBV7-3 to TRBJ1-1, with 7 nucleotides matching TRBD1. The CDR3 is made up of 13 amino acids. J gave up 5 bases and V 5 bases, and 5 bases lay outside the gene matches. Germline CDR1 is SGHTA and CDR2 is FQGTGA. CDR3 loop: CASSKTGETEAFF. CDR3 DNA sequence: TGTGCCAGCAGCAAAACAGGGGAGACTGAAGCTTTCTTT. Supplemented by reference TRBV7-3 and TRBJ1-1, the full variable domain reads GAGVSQTPSNKVTEKGKYVELRCDPISGHTALYWYRQSLGQGPEFLIYFQGTGAADDSGLPNDRFFAVRPEGSVSTLKIQRTERGDSAVYLCASSKTGETEAFFGQGTRLTVV.

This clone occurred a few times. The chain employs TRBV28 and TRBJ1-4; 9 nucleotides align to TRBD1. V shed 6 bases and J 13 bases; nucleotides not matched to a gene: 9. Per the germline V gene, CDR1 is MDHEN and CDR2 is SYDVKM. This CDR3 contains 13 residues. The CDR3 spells CASRSRPDRGLFF. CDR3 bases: TGTGCCAGCAGATCACGACCGGACAGGGGACTGTTTTTT.

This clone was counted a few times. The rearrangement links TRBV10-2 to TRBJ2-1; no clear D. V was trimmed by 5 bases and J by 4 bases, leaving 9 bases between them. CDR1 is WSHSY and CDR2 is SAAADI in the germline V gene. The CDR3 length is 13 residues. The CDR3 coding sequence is TGCGCCAGCAGTAAGTGGGATTACAATGAGCAGTTCTTC. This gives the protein CASSKWDYNEQFF.

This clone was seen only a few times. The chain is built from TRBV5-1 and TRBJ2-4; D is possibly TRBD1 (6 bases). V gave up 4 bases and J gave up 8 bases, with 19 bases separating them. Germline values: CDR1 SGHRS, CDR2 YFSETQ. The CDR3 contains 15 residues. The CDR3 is CASSGNRQARDIQYF. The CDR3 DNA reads TGCGCCAGCAGCGGGAACCGACAGGCTAGGGACATTCAGTACTTC.

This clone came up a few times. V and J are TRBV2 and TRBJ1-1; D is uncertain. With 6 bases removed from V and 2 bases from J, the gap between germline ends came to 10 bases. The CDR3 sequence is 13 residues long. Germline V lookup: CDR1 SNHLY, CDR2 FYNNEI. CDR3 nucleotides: TGTGCCAGCAGCGCGGACGGTAACACTGAAGCTTTCTTT. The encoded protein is CASSADGNTEAFF.

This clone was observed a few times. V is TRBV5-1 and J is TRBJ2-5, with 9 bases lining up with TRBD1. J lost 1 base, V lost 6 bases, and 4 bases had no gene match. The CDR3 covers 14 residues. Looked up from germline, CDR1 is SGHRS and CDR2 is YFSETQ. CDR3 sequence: CASTDRGGQETQYF. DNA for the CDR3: TGCGCCAGCACGGACAGGGGTGGCCAAGAGACCCAGTACTTC.

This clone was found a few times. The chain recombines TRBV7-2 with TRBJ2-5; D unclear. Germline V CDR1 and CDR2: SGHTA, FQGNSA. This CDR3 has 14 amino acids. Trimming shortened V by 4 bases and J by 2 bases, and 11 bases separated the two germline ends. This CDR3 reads CASSSPPGQETQYF. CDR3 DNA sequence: TGTGCCAGCAGCTCCCCCCCTGGACAAGAGACCCAGTACTTC.

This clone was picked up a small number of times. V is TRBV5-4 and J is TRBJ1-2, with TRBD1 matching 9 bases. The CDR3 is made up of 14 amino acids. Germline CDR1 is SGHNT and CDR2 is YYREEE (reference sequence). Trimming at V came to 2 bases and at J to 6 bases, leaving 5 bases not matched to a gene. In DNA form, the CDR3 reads TGTGCCAGCAGCTTTAACAGGGGGCAAGATGGCTACACCTTC. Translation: CASSFNRGQDGYTF.

Written as DNA, the CDR3 is TGCGCCAGCAGCTTGGTTGGAGAGAACTATGGCTACACCTTC. Protein: CASSLVGENYGYTF. The gene calls are TRBV5-1 and TRBJ1-2; D uncertain. Germline CDR1 and CDR2: SGHRS and YFSETQ. This CDR3 has 14 residues. Trimming removed 0 bases from V and 2 bases from J, with 8 bases in between.

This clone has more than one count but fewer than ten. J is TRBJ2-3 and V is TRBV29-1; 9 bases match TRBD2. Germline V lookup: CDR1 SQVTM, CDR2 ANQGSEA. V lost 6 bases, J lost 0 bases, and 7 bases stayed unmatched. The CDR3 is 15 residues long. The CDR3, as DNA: TGCAGCGTCGCCGGGACTAGCTTTAGCACAGATACGCAGTATTTT. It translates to CSVAGTSFSTDTQYF.